A selection of T cell receptor beta chains follows, all from one sample in a study of OX40 agonist ivuxolimab in advanced cancers. Profiled with immunoSEQ multiplex PCR; TCRdb holds only in-frame clones, not every one. This sample has around 84,000 clones, with around nine tenths found just once. The material was CD4+ or CD8+ T cells sorted from blood, obtained in a trial of the OX40 agonist ivuxolimab. Source of these receptors: an adult with an advanced solid tumor such as melanoma, head and neck, liver or kidney cancer. The CDR3 runs from the conserved cysteine through the conserved F or W. Fields, in order: V gene, clone size, J gene, D gene, CDR3 protein, CDR3 DNA. A D gene is named only where the DNA matches it firmly. A clone size is listed for some rows: how often the clone was seen (once, few, many), or a class if it is expanded.

TRBV5-1	few	TRBJ2-1	-	CASSPGGSYNEQFF	TGCGCCAGCAGCCCCGGGGGTTCCTACAATGAGCAGTTCTTC
TRBV11-1	-	TRBJ2-5	TRBD2	CASSLGTSGQETQYF	TGTGCCAGCAGCTTAGGGACTAGCGGCCAAGAGACCCAGTACTTC
TRBV30	-	TRBJ2-7	-	CAWGGFPYEQYF	TGTGCCTGGGGAGGGTTCCCCTACGAGCAGTACTTC
TRBV28	-	TRBJ2-3	TRBD1	CASSSVTGPTDTQYF	TGTGCCAGCAGTTCGGTGACAGGGCCCACAGATACGCAGTATTTT
TRBV19	-	TRBJ2-1	TRBD2	CASSIASPLAGDYNEQFF	TGTGCCAGTAGTATAGCTTCCCCGCTAGCGGGGGACTACAATGAGCAGTTCTTC
TRBV18	-	TRBJ2-7	-	CASSLTGLDSHEQYF	TGTGCCAGCTCTCTGACGGGCCTAGATTCCCACGAGCAGTACTTC
TRBV4-3	-	TRBJ2-3	TRBD2	CASSREGLAGTDTQYF	TGCGCCAGCAGCCGGGAGGGCCTAGCGGGTACAGATACGCAGTATTTT
TRBV9	-	TRBJ2-3	TRBD1	CASSATGVTDTQYF	TGTGCCAGCAGCGCCACAGGGGTTACAGATACGCAGTATTTT
TRBV6-1	-	TRBJ1-5	-	CASSEALKSWQPQHF	TGTGCCAGCAGTGAAGCGCTCAAGAGTTGGCAGCCCCAGCATTTT
TRBV29-1	-	TRBJ1-2	-	CSVERGYGYTF	TGCAGCGTTGAACGAGGCTATGGCTACACCTTC
TRBV5-4	-	TRBJ2-5	-	CASSLGQQETQYF	TGTGCCAGCAGCCTAGGACAGCAAGAGACCCAGTACTTC
TRBV6-5	once	TRBJ2-5	-	CASSSQPGGGQETQYF	TGTGCCAGCAGTTCTCAACCGGGTGGTGGCCAAGAGACCCAGTACTTC
TRBV6-5	-	TRBJ1-4	TRBD1	CASSHSGGSREKLFF	TGTGCCAGCAGCCACTCAGGGGGCAGTCGAGAAAAACTGTTTTTT
TRBV27	-	TRBJ1-2	-	CASSFRGRDGYTF	TGTGCCAGCAGTTTTCGGGGGAGGGATGGCTACACCTTC
TRBV2	-	TRBJ2-7	-	CASSPQLTYEQYF	TGTGCCAGCAGTCCGCAGCTCACCTACGAGCAGTACTTC
TRBV6-4	-	TRBJ2-1	-	CASSGELGSNEQFF	TGTGCCAGCAGTGGAGAGCTTGGGTCTAATGAGCAGTTCTTC
TRBV11-3	-	TRBJ2-5	TRBD2	CASSARLAGVSGETQYF	TGTGCCAGCAGCGCTCGACTAGCGGGAGTCAGTGGAGAGACCCAGTACTTC
TRBV27	-	TRBJ2-7	-	CASSLRGTPSFTYEQYF	TGTGCCAGCAGTTTAAGGGGGACTCCAAGTTTTACCTACGAGCAGTACTTC
TRBV6-1	-	TRBJ1-5	TRBD1	CASSGTGNQPQHF	TGTGCCAGCAGTGGGACAGGGAATCAGCCCCAGCATTTT
TRBV28	-	TRBJ2-2	-	CASSPTPPTPNTGELFF	TGTGCCAGCAGTCCGACCCCCCCGACACCTAACACCGGGGAGCTGTTTTTT
TRBV2	-	TRBJ1-1	TRBD1	CASSLSTGVNTEAFF	TGTGCCAGCAGTCTGTCGACAGGGGTAAACACTGAAGCTTTCTTT
TRBV27	-	TRBJ1-1	TRBD1	CASRINRDSNTEAFF	TGTGCCAGCAGAATAAACCGGGACAGCAACACTGAAGCTTTCTTT
TRBV10-3	-	TRBJ1-2	TRBD1	CAIRRDSSNYGYTF	TGTGCCATCAGGAGGGACAGCTCCAACTATGGCTACACCTTC
TRBV28	-	TRBJ1-1	-	CASIPQGMNTEAFF	TGTGCCAGCATCCCGCAGGGGATGAACACTGAAGCTTTCTTT
TRBV5-1	once	TRBJ2-5	TRBD1	CASSFSTGGPKETQYF	TGCGCCAGCAGCTTTTCCACAGGGGGCCCAAAAGAGACCCAGTACTTC
TRBV29-1	-	TRBJ2-5	TRBD1	CSSRDSSETQYF	TGCAGCTCCCGGGACAGCTCGGAGACCCAGTACTTC